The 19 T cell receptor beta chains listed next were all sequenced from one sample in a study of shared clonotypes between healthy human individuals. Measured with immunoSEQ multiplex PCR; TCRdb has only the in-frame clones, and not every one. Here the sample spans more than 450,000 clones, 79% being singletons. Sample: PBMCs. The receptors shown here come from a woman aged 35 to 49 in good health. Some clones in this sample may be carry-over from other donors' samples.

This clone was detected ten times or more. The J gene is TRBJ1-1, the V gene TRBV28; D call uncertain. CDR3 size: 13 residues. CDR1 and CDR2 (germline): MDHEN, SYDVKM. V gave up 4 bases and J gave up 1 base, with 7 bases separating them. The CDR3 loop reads CASSSNPNTEAFF. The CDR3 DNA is TGTGCCAGCAGTTCAAATCCGAACACTGAAGCTTTCTTT.

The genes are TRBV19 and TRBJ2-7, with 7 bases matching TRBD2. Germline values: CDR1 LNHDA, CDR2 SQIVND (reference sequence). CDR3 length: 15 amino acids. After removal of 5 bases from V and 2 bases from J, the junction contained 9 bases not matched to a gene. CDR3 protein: CASSPWTRPAYEQYF. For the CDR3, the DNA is TGTGCCAGTAGTCCGTGGACTAGACCCGCCTACGAGCAGTACTTC.

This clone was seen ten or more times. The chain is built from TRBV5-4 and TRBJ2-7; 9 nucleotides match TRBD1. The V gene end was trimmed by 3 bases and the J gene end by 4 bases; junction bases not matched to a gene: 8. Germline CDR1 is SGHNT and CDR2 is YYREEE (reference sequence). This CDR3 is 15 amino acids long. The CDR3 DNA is TGTGCCAGCAGCTGGGGACAGGGTGGCTTATACGAGCAGTACTTC. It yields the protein CASSWGQGGLYEQYF.

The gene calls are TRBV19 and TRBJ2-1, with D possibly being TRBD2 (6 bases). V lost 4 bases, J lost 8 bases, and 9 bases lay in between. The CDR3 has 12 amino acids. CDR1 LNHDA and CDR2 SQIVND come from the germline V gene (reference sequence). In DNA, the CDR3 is TGTGCCAGTAGTAATTGGGGGGATGAGCAGTTCTTC. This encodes CASSNWGDEQFF.

The DNA for the CDR3 is TGTGCCAGCATCATAGGACAGGCCCATCTCTACGAGCAGTACTTC. Translation: CASIIGQAHLYEQYF. The chain combines TRBV5-6 with TRBJ2-7, with 7 bases aligning to TRBD1. Trimming removed 6 bases from V and 3 bases from J; junction bases left unmatched: 12. This CDR3 comprises 15 residues. Germline lookup yields CDR1 SGHDT and CDR2 YYEEEE.

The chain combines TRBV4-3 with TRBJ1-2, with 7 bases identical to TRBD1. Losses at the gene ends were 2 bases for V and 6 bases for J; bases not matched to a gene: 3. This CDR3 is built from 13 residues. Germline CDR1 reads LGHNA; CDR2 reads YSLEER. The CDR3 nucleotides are TGCGCCAGCAGCCAAAGCAGGGGGGATGGCTACACCTTC. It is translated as CASSQSRGDGYTF.

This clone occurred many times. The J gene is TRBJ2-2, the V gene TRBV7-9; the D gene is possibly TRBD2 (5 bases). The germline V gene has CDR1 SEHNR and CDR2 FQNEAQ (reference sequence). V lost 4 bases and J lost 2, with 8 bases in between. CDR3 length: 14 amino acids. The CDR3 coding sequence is TGTGCCAGCAGCTGGACGGGAAACACCGGGGAGCTGTTTTTT. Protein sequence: CASSWTGNTGELFF.

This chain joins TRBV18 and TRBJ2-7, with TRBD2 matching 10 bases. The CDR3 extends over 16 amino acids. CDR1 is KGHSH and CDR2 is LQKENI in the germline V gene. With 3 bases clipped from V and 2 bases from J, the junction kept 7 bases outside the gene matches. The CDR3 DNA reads TGTGCCAGCTCACCGCTAGCGGGGGAGCGGACCTACGAGCAGTACTTC. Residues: CASSPLAGERTYEQYF.

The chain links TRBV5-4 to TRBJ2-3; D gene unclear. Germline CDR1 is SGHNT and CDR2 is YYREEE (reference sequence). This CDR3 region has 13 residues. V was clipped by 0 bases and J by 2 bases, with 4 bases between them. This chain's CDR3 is CASSLDITDTQYF. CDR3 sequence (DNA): TGTGCCAGCAGCTTGGACATCACAGATACGCAGTATTTT.

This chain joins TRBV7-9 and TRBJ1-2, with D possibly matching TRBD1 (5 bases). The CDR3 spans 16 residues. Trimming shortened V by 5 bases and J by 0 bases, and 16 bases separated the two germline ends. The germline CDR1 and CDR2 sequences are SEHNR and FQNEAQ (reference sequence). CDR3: CASSQAHRQANYGYTF. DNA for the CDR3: TGTGCCAGCAGCCAAGCCCACAGGCAAGCTAACTATGGCTACACCTTC. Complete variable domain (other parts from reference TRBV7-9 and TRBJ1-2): DTGVSQNPRHKITKRGQNVTFRCDPISEHNRLYWYRQTLGQGPEFLTYFQNEAQLEKSRLLSDRFSAERPKGSFSTLEIQRTEQGDSAMYLCASSQAHRQANYGYTFGSGTRLTVV.

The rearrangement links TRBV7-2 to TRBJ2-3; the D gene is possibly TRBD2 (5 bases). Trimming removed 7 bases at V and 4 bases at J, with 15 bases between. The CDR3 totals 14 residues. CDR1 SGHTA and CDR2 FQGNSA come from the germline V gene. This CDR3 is CASTSGYWSDTQYF. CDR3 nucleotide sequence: TGTGCCAGCACCTCGGGATATTGGTCAGATACGCAGTATTTT.

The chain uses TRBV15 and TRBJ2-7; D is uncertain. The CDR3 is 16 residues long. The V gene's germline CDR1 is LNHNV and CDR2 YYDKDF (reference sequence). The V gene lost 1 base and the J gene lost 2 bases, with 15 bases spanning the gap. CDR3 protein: CATSRGGVGSTYEQYF. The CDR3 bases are TGTGCCACCAGCAGAGGAGGTGTAGGCTCTACCTACGAGCAGTACTTC.

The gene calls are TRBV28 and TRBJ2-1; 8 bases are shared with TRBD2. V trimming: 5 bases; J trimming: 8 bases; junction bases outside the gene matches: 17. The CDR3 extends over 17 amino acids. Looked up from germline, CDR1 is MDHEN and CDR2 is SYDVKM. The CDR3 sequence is CASSRRMGSGRPYEQFF. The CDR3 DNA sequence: TGTGCCAGCAGTCGCCGTATGGGGAGCGGGAGACCGTATGAGCAGTTCTTC.

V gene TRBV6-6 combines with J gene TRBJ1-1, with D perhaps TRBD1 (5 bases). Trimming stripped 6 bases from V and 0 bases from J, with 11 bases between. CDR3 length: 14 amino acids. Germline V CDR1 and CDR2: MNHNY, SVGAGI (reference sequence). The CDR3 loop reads CASRTDSMNTEAFF. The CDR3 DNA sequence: TGTGCCAGCAGAACAGACAGTATGAACACTGAAGCTTTCTTT.

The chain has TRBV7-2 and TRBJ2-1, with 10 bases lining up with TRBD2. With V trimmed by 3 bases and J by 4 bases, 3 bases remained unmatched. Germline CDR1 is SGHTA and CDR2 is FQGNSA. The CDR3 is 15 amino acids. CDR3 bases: TGTGCCAGCAGCTTCCGGACTAGCGGATACAATGAGCAGTTCTTC. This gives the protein CASSFRTSGYNEQFF.

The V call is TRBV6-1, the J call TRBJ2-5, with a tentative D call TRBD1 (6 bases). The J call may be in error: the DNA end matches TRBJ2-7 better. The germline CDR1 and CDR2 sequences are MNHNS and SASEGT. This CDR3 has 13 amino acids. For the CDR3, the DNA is TGTGCCAGCACCAAGGGGGAATCCTACGAGCAGTACTTC. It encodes CASTKGESYEQYF.

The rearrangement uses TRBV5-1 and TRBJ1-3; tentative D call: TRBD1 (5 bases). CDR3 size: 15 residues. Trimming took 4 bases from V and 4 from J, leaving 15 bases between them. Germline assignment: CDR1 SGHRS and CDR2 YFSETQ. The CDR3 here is CASSPPSGVGNTIYF. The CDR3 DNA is TGCGCCAGCAGCCCGCCCTCGGGGGTAGGAAACACCATATATTTT.

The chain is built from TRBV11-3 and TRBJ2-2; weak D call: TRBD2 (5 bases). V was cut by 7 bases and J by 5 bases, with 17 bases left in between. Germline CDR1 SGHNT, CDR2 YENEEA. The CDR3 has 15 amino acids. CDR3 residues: CASIPIRRRTGELFF. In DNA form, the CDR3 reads TGTGCCAGCATCCCTATCCGGAGGAGAACCGGGGAGCTGTTTTTT.

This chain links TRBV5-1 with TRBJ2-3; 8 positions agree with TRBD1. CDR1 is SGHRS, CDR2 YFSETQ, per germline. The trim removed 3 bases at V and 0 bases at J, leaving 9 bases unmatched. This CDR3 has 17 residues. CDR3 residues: CASSWTGRTASTDTQYF. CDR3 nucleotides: TGCGCCAGCAGCTGGACAGGGCGGACCGCTAGCACAGATACGCAGTATTTT.